A selection of T cell receptor beta chains follows, all from one sample in a study of CXCR3-negative and CXCR3-positive naive CD8 T cells. TCRdb re-called the 5' RACE reads, yielding one record per CDR3 amino acid sequence without DNA. The record lists around 50,000 distinct CDR3 sequences, of which the ten most abundant hold roughly 2.4%. The sample was naive CXCR3- CD8+ T cells from blood. The receptors originated from a human donor in good health. Some clones in this sample may be carry-over from other donors' samples. The CDR3 runs from the conserved cysteine through the conserved F or W.

>TRBJ1-2|TRBV11-2
CASSPLRDGLLWGYTF
>TRBJ2-3|TRBV12-3/TRBV12-4
CASSLALITDTQYF
>TRBJ2-1|TRBV19
CASSIPTDGTSGRFYNEQFF
>TRBJ2-3|TRBV6-6
CASSPLWLAEEGTSTDTQYF
>TRBJ2-3|TRBV6-4
CASSDVGGVSDTQYF
>TRBJ2-7|TRBV20-1
CSAPSPQGSAYEQYF
>TRBJ2-5|TRBV14
CASSQYHQETQYF
>TRBJ2-7|TRBV28
CASSPHRTSGYEQYF
>TRBJ2-7|TRBV12-3/TRBV12-4
CASSLSGRSDEQYF
>TRBJ2-2|TRBV20-1
CSARETSSDTGELFF
>TRBJ1-5|TRBV23-1
CASSPRKGPGGNQPQHF
>TRBJ2-7|TRBV28
CASSPPRDLLDEQYF
>TRBJ2-1|TRBV20-1
CSAHGAGANEQFF
>TRBJ1-5|TRBV18
CASSPRGPNQPQHF
>TRBJ1-4|TRBV4-3
CASSQVEEGEKLFF
>TRBJ1-1|TRBV30
CAWSWGTANTEAFF
>TRBJ2-7|TRBV20-1
CSAQDRMSSYEQYF
>TRBJ1-4|TRBV27
CASRAGGTATNEKLFF
>TRBJ2-7|TRBV29-1
CSVEQRNEQYF
>TRBJ2-2|TRBV6-2/TRBV6-3
CASTPSGADTGELFF
>TRBJ1-2|TRBV29-1
CSVEQGSYGYTF
>TRBJ2-3|TRBV5-1
CASSLESRRTDTQYF
>TRBJ2-7|TRBV28
CASSFGGSYEQYF
>TRBJ2-7|TRBV9
CASSVDGYEQYF
>TRBJ2-2|TRBV6-6
CASSYGGAGELFF
>TRBJ2-1|TRBV4-1
CASSQARYPGGNEQFF
>TRBJ2-3|TRBV7-6
CASSLGLAGGEDTQYF
>TRBJ2-1|TRBV5-1
CASTSEGQGLGDEQFF
>TRBJ2-5|TRBV7-9
CASSQSRGRQETQYF
>TRBJ2-1|TRBV29-1
CSVEETGLYNEQFF
>TRBJ1-3|TRBV29-1
CSPEAPGDRTNPGGNTIYF
>TRBJ2-1|TRBV5-6
CASSLASSLRIEQFF
>TRBJ2-3|TRBV28
CASSFGSTDTQYF
>TRBJ2-1|TRBV20-1
CSARLAGGTYNEQFF
>TRBJ2-7|TRBV27
CASSLSGDSYEQYF
>TRBJ2-1|TRBV28
CASSLPTSGIGNEQFF
>TRBJ2-3|TRBV7-6
CASSQSDRDETDTQYF
>TRBJ2-1|TRBV28
CASRRTGDTTYNEQFF
>TRBJ2-1|TRBV5-1
CASTRAPNEQFF
>TRBJ2-3|TRBV6-6
CASSTDREVPTQYF
>TRBJ2-1|TRBV9
CASSVGYNEQFF